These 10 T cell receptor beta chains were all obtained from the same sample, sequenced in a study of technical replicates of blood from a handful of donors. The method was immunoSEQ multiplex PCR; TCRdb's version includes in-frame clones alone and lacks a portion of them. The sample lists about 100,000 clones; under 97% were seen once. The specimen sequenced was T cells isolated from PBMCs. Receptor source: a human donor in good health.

CDR3 amino acids: CASSDRVSYEQYF. In nucleotides, the CDR3 is TGCGCCAGCAGTGACAGGGTTTCCTACGAGCAGTACTTC. The gene calls are TRBV10-1 and TRBJ2-7; TRBD1 might be the D (5 bases). This CDR3 has 13 amino acids. Trimming stripped 3 bases from V and 1 base from J, with 7 bases between. Germline V gene sequence: CDR1 WNHNN, CDR2 SYGVQD (reference sequence).

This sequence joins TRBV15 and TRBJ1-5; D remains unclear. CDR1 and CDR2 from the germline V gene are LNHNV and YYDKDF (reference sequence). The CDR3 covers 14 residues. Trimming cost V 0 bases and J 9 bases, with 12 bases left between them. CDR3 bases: TGTGCCACCAGCAGAGATTATGGTGGCTGGCCCCAGCATTTT. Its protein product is CATSRDYGGWPQHF.

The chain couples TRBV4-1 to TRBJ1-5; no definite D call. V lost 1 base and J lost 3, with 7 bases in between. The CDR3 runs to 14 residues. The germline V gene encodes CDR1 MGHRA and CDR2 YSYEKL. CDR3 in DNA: TGCGCCAGCAGCCAAGGGACTAACAATCAGCCCCAGCATTTT. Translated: CASSQGTNNQPQHF.

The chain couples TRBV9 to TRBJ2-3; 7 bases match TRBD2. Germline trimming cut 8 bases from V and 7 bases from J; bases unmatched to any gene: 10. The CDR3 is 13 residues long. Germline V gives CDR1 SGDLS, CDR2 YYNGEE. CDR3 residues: CASPLEREHTQYF. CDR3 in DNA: TGTGCCAGTCCTTTGGAGCGGGAACATACGCAGTATTTT.

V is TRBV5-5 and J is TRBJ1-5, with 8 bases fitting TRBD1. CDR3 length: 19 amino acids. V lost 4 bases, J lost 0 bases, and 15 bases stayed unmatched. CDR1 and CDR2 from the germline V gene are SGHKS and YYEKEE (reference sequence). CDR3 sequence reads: CASSLRDRKGKYSNQPQHF. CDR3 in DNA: TGTGCCAGCAGCCTTCGGGACAGGAAGGGGAAATATAGCAATCAGCCCCAGCATTTT.

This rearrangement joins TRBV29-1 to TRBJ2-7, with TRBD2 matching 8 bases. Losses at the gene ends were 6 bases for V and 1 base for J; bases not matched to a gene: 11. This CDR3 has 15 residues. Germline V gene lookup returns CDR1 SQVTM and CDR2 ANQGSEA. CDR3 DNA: TGCAGCGTACCCTCGAGGGCTAGCGGGTCCTACGAGCAGTACTTC. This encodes CSVPSRASGSYEQYF.

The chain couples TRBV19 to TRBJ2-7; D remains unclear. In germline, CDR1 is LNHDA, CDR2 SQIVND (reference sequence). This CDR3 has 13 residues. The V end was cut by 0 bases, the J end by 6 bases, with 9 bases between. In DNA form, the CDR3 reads TGTGCCAGTAGTATAGATCCAGGATCCGAGCAGTACTTC. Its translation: CASSIDPGSEQYF.

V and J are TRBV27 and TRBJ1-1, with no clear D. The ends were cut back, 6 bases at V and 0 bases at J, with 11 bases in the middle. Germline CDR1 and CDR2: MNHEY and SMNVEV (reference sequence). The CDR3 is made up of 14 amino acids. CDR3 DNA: TGTGCCAGCAGACTGACATTCATGAACACTGAAGCTTTCTTT. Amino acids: CASRLTFMNTEAFF.

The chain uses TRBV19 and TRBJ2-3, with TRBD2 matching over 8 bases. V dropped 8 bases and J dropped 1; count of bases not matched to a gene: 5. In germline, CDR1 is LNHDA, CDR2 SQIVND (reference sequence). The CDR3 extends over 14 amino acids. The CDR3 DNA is TGTGCCAGTCAAAAAGCGGGAGGCACAGATACGCAGTATTTT. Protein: CASQKAGGTDTQYF.

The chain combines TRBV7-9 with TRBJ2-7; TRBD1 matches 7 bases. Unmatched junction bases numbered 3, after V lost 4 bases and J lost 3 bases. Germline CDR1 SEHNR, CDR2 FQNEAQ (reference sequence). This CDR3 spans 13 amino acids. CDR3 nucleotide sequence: TGTGCCAGCAGCTCCGGACAGGACTACGAGCAGTACTTC. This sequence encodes CASSSGQDYEQYF.